The 24 T cell receptor beta chains reported below all come from one sample, sequenced in a study of OX40 agonist ivuxolimab in advanced cancers. TCRdb's table, derived via immunoSEQ multiplex PCR, lists solely in-frame clones and lacks some. The sample contains 53,000 or so clones, approximately 84% of which appear only once. The material sequenced was CD4+ or CD8+ T cells sorted from blood, taken in a trial of the OX40 agonist ivuxolimab. Every receptor here comes from an adult with an advanced solid tumor such as melanoma, head and neck, liver or kidney cancer.

The rearrangement joins TRBV11-1 to TRBJ1-1, with unresolved D. Germline CDR1 is SGHAT and CDR2 is FQDESV (reference sequence). Trimming left V 4 bases short and J 1 base short, with 22 bases between. The CDR3 extends over 18 amino acids. This CDR3 is CASSSMFQMIAGNTEAFF. CDR3 coding DNA: TGTGCCAGCAGCTCGATGTTCCAGATGATAGCGGGGAACACTGAAGCTTTCTTT.

The gene calls are TRBV11-2 and TRBJ1-2; D is uncertain. V lost 3 bases, J lost 7 bases, and 12 bases lay in between. The germline gives CDR1 SGHAT, CDR2 FQNNGV. The CDR3 has 13 amino acids. CDR3 residues: CASSFGKKGGYTF. CDR3 coding DNA: TGTGCCAGCAGCTTTGGGAAGAAGGGTGGCTACACCTTC. Using reference TRBV11-2 and TRBJ1-2 for the parts outside the CDR3, the full variable domain is EAGVAQSPRYKIIEKRQSVAFWCNPISGHATLYWYQQILGQGPKLLIQFQNNGVVDDSQLPKDRFSAERLKGVDSTLKIQPAKLEDSAVYLCASSFGKKGGYTFGSGTRLTVV.

V is TRBV23-1 and J is TRBJ2-7, with TRBD2 as a possible D gene (5 bases). TRBV23-1 carries the ORF label, with uncertain function. V was clipped by 1 base and J by 2 bases, with 18 bases between them. There are 17 residues in the CDR3. CDR3 in DNA: TGCGCCAGCAGTCAATTAGAGAGGGTCAGACCCACCTACGAGCAGTACTTC. It yields the protein CASSQLERVRPTYEQYF.

This chain uses TRBV9 with TRBJ1-1; tentative D call: TRBD1 (6 bases). V was clipped by 4 bases and J by 1 base, with 11 bases between them. The CDR3 sequence is 14 residues long. The germline gives CDR1 SGDLS, CDR2 YYNGEE. DNA of the CDR3: TGTGCCAGCAGCCCCCGACAGGCGAACACTGAAGCTTTCTTT. Translating it yields CASSPRQANTEAFF.

The chain joins TRBV6-5 to TRBJ1-1; TRBD1 is a possible D gene (5 bases). The CDR3 is made up of 14 amino acids. Germline V gene sequence: CDR1 MNHEY, CDR2 SVGAGI. V shed 6 bases and J shed 3 bases, with 14 bases lying between them. The CDR3 reads CASSAGGADTEAFF. The CDR3 coding sequence is TGTGCCAGCAGCGCAGGCGGGGCGGACACTGAAGCTTTCTTT.

V gene TRBV6-5 combines with J gene TRBJ2-2; D is uncertain. The CDR3 extends over 12 amino acids. The V gene's germline CDR1 is MNHEY and CDR2 SVGAGI. V shed 6 bases and J shed 4 bases, with 6 bases lying between them. As DNA, the CDR3 is TGTGCCAGCAGGTTGGGCACCGGGGAGCTGTTTTTT. Translated: CASRLGTGELFF.

In its sample, this clone was seen once. V and J are TRBV7-2 and TRBJ2-3; unclear D gene. With 5 bases removed from V and 3 bases from J, the gap between germline ends came to 6 bases. CDR3 length equals 12 residues. In germline, CDR1 is SGHTA, CDR2 FQGNSA. CDR3 loop: CASSARTDTQYF. CDR3 DNA sequence: TGTGCCAGCAGCGCCAGAACAGATACGCAGTATTTT.

The gene calls are TRBV6-5 and TRBJ1-2, with a possible D match to TRBD1 (6 bases). The length of the CDR3 is 12 residues. Germline V CDR1 and CDR2: MNHEY, SVGAGI. Trimming stripped 7 bases from V and 7 bases from J, with 13 bases between. The CDR3 DNA follows: TGTGCCAGCACCCCTGGACAGAGTGGCTACACCTTC. Translation gives CASTPGQSGYTF.

This chain links TRBV5-8 with TRBJ1-5; the D gene is possibly TRBD1 (5 bases). This CDR3 is built from 18 residues. V lost 4 bases, J lost 1 base, and 21 bases lay in between. The germline V gene has CDR1 SGHTS and CDR2 YDEGEE. In DNA, the CDR3 is TGTGCCAGCAGCGTCCAAGGGAGGGGCTATTTCAGCAATCAGCCCCAGCATTTT. As protein: CASSVQGRGYFSNQPQHF. Supplemented by reference TRBV5-8 and TRBJ1-5, the full variable domain reads EAGVTQSPTHLIKTRGQQATLRCSPISGHTSVYWYQQALGLGLQFLLWYDEGEERNRGNFPPRFSGRQFPNYSSELNVNALELEDSALYLCASSVQGRGYFSNQPQHFGDGTRLSIL.

The rearrangement uses TRBV30 and TRBJ1-5; D perhaps matches TRBD1 (6 bases). Trimming shortened V by 3 bases and J by 5 bases, and 11 bases separated the two germline ends. Germline values: CDR1 GTSNPN, CDR2 SVGIG (reference sequence). The CDR3 loop spans 13 amino acids. CDR3 in amino acids: CAWSPQGYQPQHF. CDR3 sequence (DNA): TGTGCCTGGAGCCCACAGGGTTATCAGCCCCAGCATTTT. Full variable domain (missing parts from reference TRBV30 and TRBJ1-5): SQTIHQWPATLVQPVGSPLSLECTVEGTSNPNLYWYRQAAGRGLQLLFYSVGIGQISSEVPQNLSASRPQDRQFILSSKKLLLSDSGFYLCAWSPQGYQPQHFGDGTRLSIL.

J is TRBJ2-6 and V is TRBV5-1; 12 nucleotides match TRBD1. Germline loops: CDR1 SGHRS, CDR2 YFSETQ. The CDR3 loop spans 20 amino acids. Unmatched junction bases numbered 12, after V lost 2 bases and J lost 3 bases. The chain's CDR3 is CASSLNPTGQGASGANVLTF. The DNA for the CDR3 is TGCGCCAGCAGCTTAAACCCGACGGGACAGGGGGCCAGTGGGGCCAACGTCCTGACTTTC. Complete variable domain (other parts from reference TRBV5-1 and TRBJ2-6): KAGVTQTPRYLIKTRGQQVTLSCSPISGHRSVSWYQQTPGQGLQFLFEYFSETQRNKGNFPGRFSGRQFSNSRSEMNVSTLELGDSALYLCASSLNPTGQGASGANVLTFGAGSRLTVL.

This rearrangement joins TRBV5-1 to TRBJ2-3, with TRBD2 as a possible D gene (7 bases). Germline V lookup: CDR1 SGHRS, CDR2 YFSETQ. The CDR3 totals 15 residues. The V end lost 0 bases, the J end lost 4 bases, and 12 bases lay between the germline ends. For the CDR3, the DNA is TGCGCCAGCAGCTTGGGCGGGGGCGGATCAGATACGCAGTATTTT. Amino acids: CASSLGGGGSDTQYF.

The chain couples TRBV27 to TRBJ2-1; 12 bases agree with TRBD1. V lost 8 bases to trimming and J lost 8 bases; unmatched junction nucleotides: 4. Per the germline V gene, CDR1 is MNHEY and CDR2 is SMNVEV (reference sequence). CDR3 length: 13 amino acids. The CDR3 sequence is CASRDRGLYEQFF. The CDR3 DNA sequence: TGTGCCAGCCGGGACAGGGGGCTCTATGAGCAGTTCTTC.

The chain couples TRBV4-1 to TRBJ1-4; a possible D gene is TRBD1 (5 bases). This CDR3 spans 15 amino acids. CDR1 is MGHRA, CDR2 YSYEKL, per germline. The ends were cut back, 4 bases at V and 0 bases at J, with 9 bases in the middle. CDR3 residues: CASSPRGTTNEKLFF. CDR3 coding DNA: TGCGCCAGCAGCCCAAGGGGCACAACTAATGAAAAACTGTTTTTT.

V is TRBV30 and J is TRBJ1-6, with 10 bases matching TRBD1. The CDR3 consists of 15 residues. CDR1 is GTSNPN and CDR2 is SVGIG in the germline V gene (reference sequence). After removal of 4 bases from V and 10 bases from J, the junction contained 10 bases not matched to a gene. Here the CDR3 DNA reads TGTGCCTGGAAAGTCGACAGGGGGCTAGGATCACCCCTCCACTTT. Its protein is CAWKVDRGLGSPLHF.

The rearrangement uses TRBV7-9 and TRBJ2-3, with 10 positions matching TRBD2. The CDR3 consists of 14 residues. Germline-derived CDR1 and CDR2 are SEHNR and FQNEAQ (reference sequence). With 2 bases clipped from V and 6 bases from J, the junction kept 2 bases outside the gene matches. The CDR3: CASSLSGRADTQYF. DNA of the CDR3: TGTGCCAGCAGCTTAAGCGGGAGGGCCGATACGCAGTATTTT.

The chain has TRBV6-5 and TRBJ2-1; 10 positions agree with TRBD2. The length of the CDR3 is 13 residues. V trimming: 7 bases; J trimming: 7 bases; junction bases outside the gene matches: 4. CDR1 is MNHEY, CDR2 SVGAGI, per germline. CDR3: CASKREGRNEQFF. The CDR3 nucleotides read TGTGCCAGCAAGCGGGAGGGCCGGAATGAGCAGTTCTTC.

The chain has TRBV2 and TRBJ2-7; unclear D gene. This CDR3 has 12 amino acids. Germline V gene lookup returns CDR1 SNHLY and CDR2 FYNNEI. The germline V and J ends were trimmed by 7 bases and 5 bases, with 12 bases remaining between them. The DNA of the CDR3 is TGTGCCAGCAAGGTAGGGTTTAACGAGCAGTACTTC. This encodes CASKVGFNEQYF.

The chain combines TRBV5-8 with TRBJ1-2; 9 bases map to TRBD1. Germline-derived CDR1 and CDR2 are SGHTS and YDEGEE. The V gene end was trimmed by 3 bases and the J gene end by 2 bases; junction bases not matched to a gene: 2. This CDR3 region has 14 residues. For the CDR3, the DNA is TGTGCCAGCAGCTCCGGGACAGGGAACTATGGCTACACCTTC. Protein product: CASSSGTGNYGYTF.

CDR3 residues: CASSQDQWTMGDNEQFF. CDR3 sequence (DNA): TGTGCCAGCAGCCAAGATCAATGGACCATGGGGGACAATGAGCAGTTCTTC. This chain connects TRBV4-2 to TRBJ2-1; the D gene could be TRBD1 or TRBD2 (5 bases each). Germline loops: CDR1 LGHNA, CDR2 YNFKEQ. This CDR3 is built from 17 residues. V dropped 0 bases and J dropped 5 bases, with 17 bases sitting between them.

The V call is TRBV6-6, the J call TRBJ2-1; no clear D. The V gene's germline CDR1 is MNHNY and CDR2 SVGAGI (reference sequence). The CDR3 is 14 residues long. Deletions cut 6 bases from V and 10 bases from J, with 19 bases between. The CDR3 DNA follows: TGTGCCAGCAGATCCAGACCCCGTGAGCAGGAGCAGTTCTTC. It encodes CASRSRPREQEQFF.

The chain couples TRBV5-6 to TRBJ2-7; TRBD2 matches 10 bases. V was clipped by 0 bases and J by 5 bases; unmatched bases: 8. Germline V lookup: CDR1 SGHDT, CDR2 YYEEEE. The CDR3 covers 16 residues. CDR3 region: CASSLGLAGVIHEQYF. In DNA, the CDR3 is TGTGCCAGCAGCTTGGGGCTAGCGGGAGTAATCCACGAGCAGTACTTC.

The V and J genes are TRBV11-2 and TRBJ1-1; no clear D gene. The CDR3 totals 16 residues. V was trimmed by 2 bases and J by 4 bases, leaving 17 bases between them. Germline-derived CDR1 and CDR2 are SGHAT and FQNNGV. The CDR3 loop is CASSLLRVSRGTEAFF. The CDR3 DNA follows: TGTGCCAGCAGCTTACTCCGGGTTTCCCGGGGCACTGAAGCTTTCTTT.

This chain links TRBV6-5 with TRBJ2-7, with a tentative D call TRBD1 (6 bases). The V end lost 5 bases, the J end lost 7 bases, and 15 bases lay between the germline ends. CDR3 length: 13 residues. Looked up from germline, CDR1 is MNHEY and CDR2 is SVGAGI. The CDR3 sequence is CASSGITGLEQYF. As DNA, the CDR3 is TGTGCCAGCAGTGGAATAACAGGGTTAGAGCAGTACTTC.